A selection of T cell receptor beta chains follows, all from one sample in a study of control samples from healthy donors and cancer patients. Clones were sequenced by immunoSEQ multiplex PCR, and TCRdb holds only the in-frame ones, with some missing. The sample records over 90,000 clones, more than 85% being singletons. The sequencing sample was made of PBMCs. Receptors originate from a man aged 55 to 69 with lung cancer. Each CDR3 is given with its conserved first and last residue. A D gene is named only where the DNA matches it firmly. Not all rows give a size; the values are once, few, many and, for expanded clones, a class.

d_gene,j_gene,v_gene,abundance,CDR3aa,CDR3nt
NA,TRBJ2-5,TRBV7-9,NA,CASSPTGTAQETQYF,TGTGCCAGCAGCCCCACCGGGACGGCCCAAGAGACCCAGTACTTC
NA,TRBJ1-1,TRBV4-1,NA,CASSQPLGGGGFGTEAFF,TGCGCCAGCAGCCAACCCCTCGGGGGGGGTGGATTTGGGACTGAAGCTTTCTTT
NA,TRBJ1-6,TRBV19,once,CASSHQHSGVGNSPLHF,TGTGCCAGTAGTCACCAGCACAGTGGGGTGGGTAATTCACCCCTCCACTTT
NA,TRBJ2-5,TRBV5-1,NA,CASSPGGPQETQYF,TGCGCCAGCAGCCCCGGGGGACCTCAAGAGACCCAGTACTTC
NA,TRBJ2-1,TRBV12-3/TRBV12-4,NA,CASSSVSQGKEFF,TGTGCCAGCAGTTCAGTCTCGCAGGGCAAGGAGTTCTTC
TRBD1,TRBJ1-1,TRBV7-2,once,CASSLLGQGGTEAFF,TGTGCCAGCAGCCTACTCGGACAGGGAGGCACTGAAGCTTTCTTT
TRBD1,TRBJ1-1,TRBV5-1,NA,CASSLATGFKTEAFF,TGCGCCAGCAGCTTGGCGACAGGGTTTAAGACTGAAGCTTTCTTT
NA,TRBJ1-1,TRBV30,NA,CAWTKGGNTEAFF,TGTGCCTGGACCAAAGGCGGGAACACTGAAGCTTTCTTT
TRBD2,TRBJ2-5,TRBV11-3,NA,CASSLALGLAGAQETQYF,TGTGCCAGCAGCTTAGCCCTCGGACTAGCGGGGGCACAAGAGACCCAGTACTTC
TRBD1,TRBJ2-3,TRBV6-5,NA,CASTPRTGSTDTQYF,TGTGCCAGCACCCCCAGGACAGGGAGCACAGATACGCAGTATTTT
NA,TRBJ1-2,TRBV7-2,few,CASSPRGVYGYTF,TGTGCCAGCAGCCCCCGGGGGGTATATGGCTACACCTTC
TRBD2,TRBJ2-1,TRBV2,once,CASKGSSGYNEQFF,TGTGCCAGCAAGGGTTCTAGCGGTTACAATGAGCAGTTCTTC